This T cell receptor beta chain was documented in a study of T cell repertoires in cytomegalovirus infection. TCRdb itself ran the reads through MiXCR, one entry per CDR3 protein. The table includes around 300,000 distinct CDR3 sequences, 20% to 30% detected once. In its sample, this clonotype was seen a few times. V lost 7 bases and J 8 bases, leaving 8 bases between the germline ends. Germline V gene lookup returns CDR1 MNHEY and CDR2 SVGEGT. The CDR3 spans 10 residues. This TCR derives from a human donor in good health (CMV status not recorded). Some clones in this sample may be carry-over from other donors' samples. Sequencing used PBMCs. This rearrangement joins TRBV6-2 or TRBV6-3 to TRBJ1-2; D unclear. Written as DNA, the CDR3 is TGTGCCAGCAAGGATCGCGGCTACACCTTC. Encoded protein: CASKDRGYTF.